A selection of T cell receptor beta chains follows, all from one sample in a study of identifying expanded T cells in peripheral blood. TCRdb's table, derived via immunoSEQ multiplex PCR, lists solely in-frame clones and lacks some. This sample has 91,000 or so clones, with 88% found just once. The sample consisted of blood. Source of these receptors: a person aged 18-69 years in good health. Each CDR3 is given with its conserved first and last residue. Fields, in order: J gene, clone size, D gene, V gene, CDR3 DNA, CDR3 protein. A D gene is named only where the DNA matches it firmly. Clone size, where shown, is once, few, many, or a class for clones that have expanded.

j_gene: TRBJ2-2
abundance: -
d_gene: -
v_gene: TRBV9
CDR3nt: TGTGCCAGCTCCTTGAGGGGGACTGACACCGGGGAGCTGTTTTTT
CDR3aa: CASSLRGTDTGELFF

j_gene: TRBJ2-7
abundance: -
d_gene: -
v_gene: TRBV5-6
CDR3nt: TGTGCCAGCAGCTTTCAGGATGGAGTCGTCAAGCAGTACTTC
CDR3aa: CASSFQDGVVKQYF

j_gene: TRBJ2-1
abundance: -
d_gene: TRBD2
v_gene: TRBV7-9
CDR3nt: TGTGCCAGCAGCTTAGGGACTAGCGGGAACAATGAGCAGTTCTTC
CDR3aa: CASSLGTSGNNEQFF

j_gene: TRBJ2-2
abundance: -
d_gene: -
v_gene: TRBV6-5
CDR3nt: TGTGCCAGCAGTTACCGGGACTTGGGGAACTCCGGGGAGCTGTTTTTT
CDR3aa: CASSYRDLGNSGELFF

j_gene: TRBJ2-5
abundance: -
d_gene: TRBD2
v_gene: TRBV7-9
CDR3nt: TGTGCCAGCAGCTACCTAGCGGGGGGGCAAGAGACCCAGTACTTC
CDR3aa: CASSYLAGGQETQYF

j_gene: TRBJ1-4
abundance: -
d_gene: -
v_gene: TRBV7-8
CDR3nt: TGTGCCAGCAGCTTAGAGGGTGAAAAACTGTTTTTT
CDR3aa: CASSLEGEKLFF

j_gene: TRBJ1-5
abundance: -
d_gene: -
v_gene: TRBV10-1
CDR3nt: TGCGCCAGCAGTGAGACCAGTCCGGACCTAATCAAACCCCAGCATTTT
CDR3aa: CASSETSPDLIKPQHF

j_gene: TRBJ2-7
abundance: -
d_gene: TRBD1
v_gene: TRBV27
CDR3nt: TGTGCCAGCAGTTTGGGGGACAGGGGAACGGGGTCCTACGAGCAGTACTTC
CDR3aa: CASSLGDRGTGSYEQYF

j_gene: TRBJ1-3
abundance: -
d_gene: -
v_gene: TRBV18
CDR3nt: TGTGCCAGCTCGCCTGGGACAAGGGTCTCGGTAGGAAACACCATATATTTT
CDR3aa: CASSPGTRVSVGNTIYF

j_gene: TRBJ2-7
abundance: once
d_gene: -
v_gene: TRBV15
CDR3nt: TGTGCCACCAGCAGAGATTCTTCCTCCTACGAGCAGTACTTC
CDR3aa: CATSRDSSSYEQYF

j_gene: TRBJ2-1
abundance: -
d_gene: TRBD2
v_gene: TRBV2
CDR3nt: TGTGCCAGCGGGGAGCGGGGGGGTTACAATGAGCAGTTCTTC
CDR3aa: CASGERGGYNEQFF

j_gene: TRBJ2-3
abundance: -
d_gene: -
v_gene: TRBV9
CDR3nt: TGTGCCAGCAGCGGTGGGTCCCGCGGGAGCACAGATACGCAGTATTTT
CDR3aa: CASSGGSRGSTDTQYF

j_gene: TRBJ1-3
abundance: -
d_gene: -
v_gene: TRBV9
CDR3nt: TGTGCCAGCAGCGTAACCGTAGACTCTGGAAACACCATATATTTT
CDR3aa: CASSVTVDSGNTIYF

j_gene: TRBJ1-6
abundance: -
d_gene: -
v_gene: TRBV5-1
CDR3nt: TGCGCCAGCAGCTTGCAGCTGGGACCTAATTCACCCCTCCACTTT
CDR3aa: CASSLQLGPNSPLHF

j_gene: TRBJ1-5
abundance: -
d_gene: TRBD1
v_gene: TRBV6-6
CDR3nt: TGTGCCAGCAGCCGCGGACAGGCCCTGGCCCAGCATTTT
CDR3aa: CASSRGQALAQHF